Shown below are 5 T cell receptor beta chains from a single sample sequenced in a study of Graves' ophthalmopathy and Graves' hyperthyroidism. Investigators amplified TCR beta CDR3 regions from RNA transcripts. Second-round multiplex PCR followed a first-round RT-PCR using HTBI primers. In TCRdb, the multiplex PCR reads were re-called with MiXCR into one record per CDR3 protein. The table has approximately 480,000 distinct CDR3 sequences, 14% seen once. Source material: blood. These receptors originate from a woman aged 25 to 39 with Graves' ophthalmopathy.

The J gene is TRBJ2-7, the V gene TRBV27; 8 nucleotides match TRBD1. Trimming took 5 bases from V and 5 from J; bases not matched to a gene: 5. The germline CDR1 and CDR2 sequences are MNHEY and SMNVEV (reference sequence). The CDR3 is made up of 13 amino acids. The CDR3 DNA reads as TGTGCCAGCAGTAGTCAGGGGGCTAACGAGCAGTACTTC. Its protein is CASSSQGANEQYF.

Comments on this clonotype: This may arise from a read error, as a much more abundant clone is one base away. This chain joins TRBV6-1 and TRBJ2-2; 9 nucleotides match TRBD2. Germline V gene sequence: CDR1 MNHNS, CDR2 SASEGT. The length of the CDR3 is 18 residues. J lost 6 bases, V lost 3 bases, and 14 bases had no gene match. Written as DNA, the CDR3 is TGTGCCAGCAGTGATGTGGGCCCGGGACTAGCCTGGCCCGGGGAGCTGTTTTTT. Amino acid sequence: CASSDVGPGLAWPGELFF.

The table lists this clonotype with many counts. This chain uses TRBV30 with TRBJ2-4; perhaps TRBD2 as D (6 bases). This CDR3 comprises 17 residues. Per the germline V gene, CDR1 is GTSNPN and CDR2 is SVGIG (reference sequence). The ends were cut back, 3 bases at V and 0 bases at J, with 18 bases in the middle. CDR3 loop: CAWSPTGGFLAKNIQYF. The CDR3 nucleotides are TGTGCCTGGAGCCCCACCGGGGGATTTTTAGCCAAAAACATTCAGTACTTC.

The chain carries TRBV7-9 and TRBJ1-3; no definite D call. The CDR3 is 14 amino acids. The V and J ends lost 2 bases and 1 base respectively, with 6 bases between them. Germline V gene lookup returns CDR1 SEHNR and CDR2 FQNEAQ (reference sequence). CDR3 sequence (DNA): TGTGCCAGCAGCTTATCGGTTTCTGGAAACACCATATATTTT. Its translation is CASSLSVSGNTIYF.

This clonotype was seen repeatedly, ten times or more. The genes are TRBV7-2 and TRBJ2-7; D ambiguous. CDR1 SGHTA and CDR2 FQGNSA come from the germline V gene. The CDR3 spans 12 residues. The V and J ends lost 2 bases and 5 bases respectively, with 7 bases between them. The chain's CDR3 is CASSLFPHEQYF. The CDR3 nucleotides read TGTGCCAGCAGCTTATTTCCCCACGAGCAGTACTTC.